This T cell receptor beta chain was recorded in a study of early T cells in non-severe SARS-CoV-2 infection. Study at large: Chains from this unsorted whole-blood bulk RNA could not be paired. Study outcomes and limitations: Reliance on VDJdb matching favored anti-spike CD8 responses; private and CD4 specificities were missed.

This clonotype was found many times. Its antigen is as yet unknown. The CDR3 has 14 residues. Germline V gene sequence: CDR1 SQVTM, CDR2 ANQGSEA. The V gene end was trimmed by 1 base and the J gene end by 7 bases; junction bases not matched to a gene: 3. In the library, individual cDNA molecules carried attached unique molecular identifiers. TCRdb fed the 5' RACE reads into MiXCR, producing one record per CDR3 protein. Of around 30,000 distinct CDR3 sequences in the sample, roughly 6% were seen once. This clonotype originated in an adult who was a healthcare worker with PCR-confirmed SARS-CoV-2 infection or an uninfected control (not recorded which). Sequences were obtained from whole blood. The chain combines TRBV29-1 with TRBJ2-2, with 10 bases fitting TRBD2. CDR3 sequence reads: CSVEGLAGVGELFF. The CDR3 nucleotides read TGCAGCGTTGAAGGCCTAGCGGGGGTCGGGGAGCTGTTTTTT.